Below, 8 T cell receptor beta chains from the same sample are listed, as sequenced in a study of T cell repertoires in cytomegalovirus infection. MiXCR, applied by TCRdb to the reads, yields one record per CDR3 protein. The top ten clones hold 7.5% to 9% of a sample with nearly 650,000 distinct CDR3 sequences, more than 20% of them seen once. The sample was CD8+ T cells from PBMCs. The source of these receptors is a human donor in good health (CMV status not recorded). Some clones in this sample may be carry-over from other donors' samples.

Of note for this clonotype: This may come from a read error, since a much larger clone is one base off. The CDR3 bases are TGTGCCAGCAGCTTAGGAGGGCGAGGTTCACTCCTCCACTTT. This translates into CASSLGGRGSLLHF. V usage is TRBV7-2 and J usage is TRBJ1-6, with D unclear. The CDR3 has 14 residues. Per the germline V gene, CDR1 is SGHTA and CDR2 is FQGNSA.

This chain uses TRBV28 with TRBJ2-3; 8 positions match TRBD2. This CDR3 spans 15 amino acids. Germline CDR1 reads MDHEN; CDR2 reads SYDVKM. J gave up 1 base and V 7 bases, and 7 bases lay outside the gene matches. The CDR3 loop reads CASTRSGGRTDTQYF. The DNA of the CDR3 is TGTGCCAGCACCCGCAGCGGGGGACGCACAGATACGCAGTATTTT.

This clonotype was counted a few times. The V and J genes are TRBV14 and TRBJ1-1, with unresolved D. The length of the CDR3 is 14 residues. Trimming stripped 4 bases from V and 3 bases from J, with 12 bases between. Germline CDR1 and CDR2: SGHDN and FVKESK. CDR3 sequence reads: CASSRKMGYTEAFF. The CDR3 coding sequence is TGTGCCAGCAGCCGCAAGATGGGGTACACTGAAGCTTTCTTT.

The chain links TRBV5-6 to TRBJ2-3; 7 nucleotides align to TRBD1. The germline CDR1 and CDR2 sequences are SGHDT and YYEEEE. This CDR3 is 19 amino acids long. Trimming removed 0 bases from V and 2 bases from J; junction bases left unmatched: 15. The CDR3 loop is CASSLVAGGLRTPTDTQYF. For the CDR3, the DNA is TGTGCCAGCAGCTTGGTAGCAGGGGGATTGCGTACCCCCACAGATACGCAGTATTTT.

This clonotype was counted a single time. This rearrangement joins TRBV6-2 or TRBV6-3 to TRBJ2-1; 7 positions agree with TRBD2. There are 15 residues in the CDR3. Germline-derived CDR1 and CDR2 are MNHEY and SVGEGT. V shed 4 bases and J 6 bases; nucleotides not matched to a gene: 9. DNA for the CDR3: TGTGCCAGCAGTTCGGCGGGGGTAAATTCCAATGAGCAGTTCTTC. Translating it yields CASSSAGVNSNEQFF.

This chain links TRBV4-2 with TRBJ2-3; D gene ambiguous. CDR3 length: 15 residues. V dropped 0 bases and J dropped 6 bases, with 13 bases sitting between them. CDR1 is LGHNA, CDR2 YNFKEQ, per germline. In nucleotides, the CDR3 is TGTGCCAGCAGCCAAGAAGCCGCCGGCGATGATACGCAGTATTTT. It encodes CASSQEAAGDDTQYF.

This clonotype was seen a handful of times. The chain has TRBV28 and TRBJ2-3; 7 bases fit TRBD1. From germline, CDR1 is MDHEN and CDR2 SYDVKM. The ends lost 3 bases at V and 0 bases at J; junction bases unmatched: 12. The CDR3 has 18 residues. The CDR3 reads CASSFPSQGDLSTDTQYF. In DNA form, the CDR3 reads TGTGCCAGCAGTTTCCCATCTCAGGGGGACCTTAGCACAGATACGCAGTATTTT. Looking up the rest from reference TRBV28 and TRBJ2-3 gives the full variable domain: DVKVTQSSRYLVKRTGEKVFLECVQDMDHENMFWYRQDPGLGLRLIYFSYDVKMKEKGDIPEGYSVSREKKERFSLILESASTNQTSMYLCASSFPSQGDLSTDTQYFGPGTRLTVL.

This clonotype was detected only a few times. The J gene is TRBJ2-5, the V gene TRBV13; D not resolved. In germline, CDR1 is PRHDT, CDR2 FYEKMQ (reference sequence). CDR3 length equals 14 residues. V lost 0 bases and J lost 2, with 7 bases in between. The CDR3 loop reads CASSLGAGQETQYF. In DNA, the CDR3 is TGTGCCAGCAGCTTAGGAGCAGGACAAGAGACCCAGTACTTC.